The rows below give T cell receptor beta chains drawn from one sample of a study of T cells after yellow fever vaccination. Via MiXCR, TCRdb re-called the 5' RACE reads, giving one row per CDR3 protein. The top ten hold 19% of the sample, which has 300,000 to 350,000 distinct CDR3 sequences, about 4.5% seen once. The sample consisted of PBMCs, taken 15 days after the yellow fever booster vaccination. These receptors originate from a man aged 18-30 years who received the YFV17D yellow fever vaccine. Each CDR3 is given with its conserved first and last residue. The D gene is left open where the match is weak. Size is omitted from some rows. Given values are once, few, many or a class for expanded clones.

v_call	clone_size	j_call	d_call	cdr3_aa	cdr3_nt
TRBV11-2	few	TRBJ2-7	.	CASSLVSHNEQYF	TGTGCCAGCAGCTTAGTATCACACAACGAGCAGTACTTC
TRBV6-5	few	TRBJ1-2	.	CAAARGTNYGYTF	TGTGCCGCCGCACGGGGGACTAACTATGGCTACACCTTC
TRBV7-3	many	TRBJ2-2	.	CASSTGLETGELFF	TGTGCCAGCAGCACTGGACTCGAGACCGGGGAGCTGTTTTTT
TRBV6-5	few	TRBJ1-1	TRBD1	CASSYLQGAGTEAFF	TGTGCCAGCAGTTATCTCCAGGGGGCCGGCACTGAAGCTTTCTTT
TRBV7-2	many	TRBJ1-4	.	CASSPAWVTNEKLFF	TGTGCCAGCAGCCCCGCCTGGGTAACTAATGAAAAACTGTTTTTT
TRBV5-1	many	TRBJ2-5	.	CASSLGWGVGETQYF	TGCGCCAGCAGCCTCGGATGGGGGGTAGGAGAGACCCAGTACTTC
TRBV2	.	TRBJ1-1	.	CASTAQGNTEAFF	TGTGCCAGCACCGCCCAGGGGAACACTGAAGCTTTCTTT
TRBV28	.	TRBJ1-4	.	CASRLASGWDEKLFF	TGTGCCAGCAGGCTGGCCAGCGGCTGGGACGAAAAACTGTTTTTT
TRBV4-3	many	TRBJ2-1	.	CASSQRPGYGDNEQFF	TGCGCCAGCAGCCAGAGACCTGGCTACGGGGACAATGAGCAGTTCTTC
TRBV3-1	few	TRBJ1-2	TRBD1	CASSRSDRGHGYTF	TGTGCCAGCAGCCGATCGGACAGGGGCCATGGCTACACCTTC
TRBV5-1	.	TRBJ2-1	TRBD2	CASSFGTSGGPYNEQFF	TGCGCCAGCAGCTTCGGGACTAGCGGGGGGCCCTACAATGAGCAGTTCTTC
TRBV4-3	many	TRBJ2-2	.	CASSQVGRAKGRELFF	TGCGCCAGCAGCCAAGTTGGGCGGGCCAAGGGCCGGGAGCTGTTTTTT
TRBV6-2/TRBV6-3	.	TRBJ2-3	TRBD2	CASSSLGAGADTQYF	TGTGCCAGCAGTTCCCTAGGAGCGGGGGCAGATACGCAGTATTTT
TRBV7-2	.	TRBJ2-1	TRBD2	CASSLVPSGGVYEQFF	TGTGCCAGCAGCTTAGTACCTAGCGGGGGGGTCTATGAGCAGTTCTTC
TRBV11-2	.	TRBJ2-1	TRBD2	CASSFVGGFAFDEQFF	TGTGCCAGCAGCTTTGTCGGGGGGTTTGCTTTCGATGAGCAGTTCTTC
TRBV7-2	few	TRBJ2-1	TRBD2	CASSFPSLAGDSYNEQFF	TGTGCCAGCAGCTTCCCTTCACTAGCGGGGGACTCCTACAATGAGCAGTTCTTC
TRBV20-1	many	TRBJ1-6	.	CSAFGGFSYNSPLHF	TGCAGTGCTTTCGGGGGTTTCTCCTATAATTCACCCCTCCACTTT
TRBV6-2/TRBV6-3	many	TRBJ2-3	TRBD1	CASSLYRGPTDTQYF	TGTGCCAGCAGCCTATACAGGGGGCCGACAGATACGCAGTATTTT
TRBV12-3/TRBV12-4	.	TRBJ1-3	.	CASTGLTGRGNTIYF	TGTGCCAGCACCGGCCTGACCGGGAGGGGAAACACCATATATTTT
TRBV18	few	TRBJ2-4	.	CASSPSAAKNIQYF	TGTGCCAGCTCACCCTCTGCAGCCAAAAACATTCAGTACTTC
TRBV4-2	.	TRBJ2-7	TRBD2	CASSHEIAGAGSYEQYF	TGTGCCAGCAGCCACGAAATAGCGGGGGCCGGCTCCTACGAGCAGTACTTC
TRBV5-1	.	TRBJ1-1	.	CASSLGGASNTEAFF	TGCGCCAGCAGCTTGGGGGGGGCATCAAACACTGAAGCTTTCTTT
TRBV7-2	many	TRBJ2-2	.	CASSETGPRAAGELFF	TGTGCCAGCAGCGAAACCGGGCCCCGGGCCGCCGGGGAGCTGTTTTTT
TRBV15	.	TRBJ2-1	.	CATSLFHNEQFF	TGTGCCACCAGCCTTTTCCACAATGAGCAGTTCTTC
TRBV6-5	.	TRBJ1-1	.	CASSYSGGPVEAFF	TGTGCCAGCAGTTACTCCGGGGGGCCCGTCGAAGCTTTCTTT
TRBV4-2	few	TRBJ1-5	.	CASSQVGAANQPQHF	TGTGCCAGCAGCCAAGTCGGGGCAGCCAATCAGCCCCAGCATTTT
TRBV5-6	many	TRBJ2-1	.	CASSLTGLSYNEQFF	TGTGCCAGCAGCTTGACAGGACTATCCTACAATGAGCAGTTCTTC
TRBV5-1	.	TRBJ1-5	.	CASSLGPGDSNQPQHF	TGCGCCAGCAGCTTGGGGCCAGGCGATAGCAATCAGCCCCAGCATTTT
TRBV10-1	many	TRBJ2-7	TRBD2	CASSTAGGPSYEQYF	TGCGCCAGCAGTACAGCGGGGGGGCCCTCCTACGAGCAGTACTTC
TRBV11-2	.	TRBJ2-1	TRBD1	CAGQGAGEQFF	TGTGCGGGACAGGGGGCAGGTGAGCAGTTCTTC
TRBV5-1	many	TRBJ1-4	.	CASSLEGTGYEKLFF	TGCGCCAGCAGCTTGGAGGGTACAGGATATGAAAAACTGTTTTTT
TRBV12-3/TRBV12-4	.	TRBJ1-6	.	CASSFFGQGRSPLHF	TGTGCCAGCAGTTTCTTTGGGCAGGGTCGCTCACCCCTCCACTTT
TRBV11-2	many	TRBJ2-1	.	CASSLDGGGGAYNEQFF	TGTGCCAGCAGCTTAGATGGGGGAGGGGGTGCCTACAATGAGCAGTTCTTC
TRBV12-3/TRBV12-4	many	TRBJ2-1	TRBD2	CASSTGTSGANEQFF	TGTGCCAGCAGTACTGGGACTAGCGGGGCCAATGAGCAGTTCTTC
TRBV5-1	.	TRBJ2-3	.	CASSPGILTDTQYF	TGCGCCAGCAGCCCCGGGATACTCACAGATACGCAGTATTTT
TRBV7-2	few	TRBJ2-2	.	CASSFASPPNTGELFF	TGTGCCAGCAGCTTCGCGAGTCCCCCGAACACCGGGGAGCTGTTTTTT
TRBV7-6	many	TRBJ2-3	.	CASSVLGKRSTDTQYF	TGTGCCAGCAGCGTGTTGGGTAAACGGAGCACAGATACGCAGTATTTT
TRBV4-3	many	TRBJ1-5	.	CASSLIQGDQPQHF	TGCGCCAGCAGCCTCATTCAGGGCGATCAGCCCCAGCATTTT
TRBV6-5	few	TRBJ2-7	.	CASSYSRGPYEQYF	TGTGCCAGCAGTTACTCCAGGGGTCCCTACGAGCAGTACTTC
TRBV5-6	many	TRBJ2-7	.	CASSPGQDEQYF	TGTGCCAGCAGCCCCGGTCAGGACGAGCAGTACTTC
TRBV5-1	many	TRBJ2-2	.	CASSLTQETGELFF	TGCGCCAGCAGCTTGACACAGGAGACCGGGGAGCTGTTTTTT